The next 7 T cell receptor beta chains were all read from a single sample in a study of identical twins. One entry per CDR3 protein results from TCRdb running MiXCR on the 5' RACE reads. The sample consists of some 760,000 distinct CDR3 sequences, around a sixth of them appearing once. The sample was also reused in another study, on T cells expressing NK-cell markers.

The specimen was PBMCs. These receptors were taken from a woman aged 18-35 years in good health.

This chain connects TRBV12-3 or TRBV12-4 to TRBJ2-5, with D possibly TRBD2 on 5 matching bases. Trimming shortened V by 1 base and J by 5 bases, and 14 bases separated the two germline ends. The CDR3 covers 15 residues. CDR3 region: CASSLGGSAGETQYF. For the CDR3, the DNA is TGTGCCAGCAGTTTAGGCGGTAGCGCCGGCGAGACCCAGTACTTC.

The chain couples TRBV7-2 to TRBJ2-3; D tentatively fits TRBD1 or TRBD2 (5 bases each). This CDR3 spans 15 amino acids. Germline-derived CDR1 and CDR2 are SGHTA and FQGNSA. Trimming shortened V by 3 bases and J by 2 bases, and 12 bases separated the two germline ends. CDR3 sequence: CASSFTWGYTDTQYF. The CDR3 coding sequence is TGTGCCAGCAGCTTCACGTGGGGGTACACAGATACGCAGTATTTT.

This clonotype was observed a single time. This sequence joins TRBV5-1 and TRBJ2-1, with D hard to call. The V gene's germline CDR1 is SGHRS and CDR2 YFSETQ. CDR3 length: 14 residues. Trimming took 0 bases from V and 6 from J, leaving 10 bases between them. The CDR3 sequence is CASSLAALPNEQFF. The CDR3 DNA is TGCGCCAGCAGCTTGGCCGCTCTCCCCAATGAGCAGTTCTTC.

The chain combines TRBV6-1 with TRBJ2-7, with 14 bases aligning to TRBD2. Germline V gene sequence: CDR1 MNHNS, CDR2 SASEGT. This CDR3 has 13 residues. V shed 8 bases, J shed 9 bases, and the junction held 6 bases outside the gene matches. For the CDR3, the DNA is TGTGCCAGCCGGGGACTAGCGGGAGTCGCGCAGTACTTC. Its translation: CASRGLAGVAQYF.

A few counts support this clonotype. CDR3 residues: CASSVSGSNTGELFF. DNA for the CDR3: TGTGCCAGCAGTGTCTCCGGGAGTAACACCGGGGAGCTGTTTTTT. The chain uses TRBV2 and TRBJ2-2, with D possibly matching TRBD2 (6 bases). CDR3 size: 15 residues. The germline V gene has CDR1 SNHLY and CDR2 FYNNEI. The V and J ends lost 4 bases and 2 bases respectively, with 11 bases between them.

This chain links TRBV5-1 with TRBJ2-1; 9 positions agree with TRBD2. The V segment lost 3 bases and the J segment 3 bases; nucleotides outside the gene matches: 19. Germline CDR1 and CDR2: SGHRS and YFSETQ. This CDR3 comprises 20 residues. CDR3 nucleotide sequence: TGCGCCAGCAGCTGGGGTATACGGACTAGCGACCCACGGTTCTACAATGAGCAGTTCTTC. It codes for CASSWGIRTSDPRFYNEQFF.

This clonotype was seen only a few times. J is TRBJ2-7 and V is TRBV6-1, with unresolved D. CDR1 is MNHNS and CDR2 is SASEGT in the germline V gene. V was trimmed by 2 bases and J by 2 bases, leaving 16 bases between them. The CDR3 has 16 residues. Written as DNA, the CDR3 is TGTGCCAGCAGTGAAACGCCAGGACGGATGACCTACGAGCAGTACTTC. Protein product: CASSETPGRMTYEQYF.